This T cell receptor beta chain emerged from a study of cytomegalovirus exposure and HLA in healthy donors. This clone was recorded only once. Antigen: not known. Findings of the study overall: Some public TCRs appeared in many individuals, while most sequences were rare. Listed as cytomegalovirus-associated were over 150 TCR beta chains. Trimming of TCR beta V- and J-genes showed a link, identified in a later analysis, to a missense DCLRE1C variant.

PCR employed 60 Vbeta and 13 Jbeta primers. Repertoires were generated with immunoSEQ multiplex PCR, while TCRdb's copy carries only in-frame clones and drops some. The sample has 250,000 to 350,000 clones; roughly two thirds are singletons. The germline V and J ends were trimmed by 0 bases and 4 bases, with 12 bases remaining between them. CDR3 length equals 15 residues. CDR1 is SEHNR, CDR2 FQNEAQ, per germline (reference sequence). The sequence was collected from a female donor in good health and CMV-seronegative. V is TRBV7-9 and J is TRBJ1-2; possible D gene TRBD1, 5 bases. Specimen: PBMCs. The CDR3: CASSLALTGPYGYTF. CDR3 nucleotides: TGTGCCAGCAGCTTAGCGTTAACAGGTCCCTATGGCTACACCTTC. Drawing the rest from reference TRBV7-9 and TRBJ1-2, the complete variable domain is DTGVSQNPRHKITKRGQNVTFRCDPISEHNRLYWYRQTLGQGPEFLTYFQNEAQLEKSRLLSDRFSAERPKGSFSTLEIQRTEQGDSAMYLCASSLALTGPYGYTFGSGTRLTVV.